One and the same sample provided the 18 T cell receptor beta chains below, sequenced in a study of blood T cell repertoires in COVID-19. The assay was immunoSEQ multiplex PCR, and TCRdb's table has in-frame clones only and misses some. Of 200,000 to 300,000 clones in the sample, around 92% were seen once. Sequences were obtained from peripheral blood. The receptors come from a person under 30 with COVID-19, enrolled during active disease.

This rearrangement joins TRBV27 to TRBJ1-1; unclear D gene. The V and J ends lost 2 bases and 5 bases respectively, with 3 bases between them. The CDR3 is 11 amino acids. Germline-derived CDR1 and CDR2 are MNHEY and SMNVEV (reference sequence). CDR3 DNA: TGTGCCAGCAGTTTACAGACTGAAGCTTTCTTT. This codes for CASSLQTEAFF.

As for this clone: A junction boundary mismatches the germline segment, possibly from a read error. The chain carries TRBV7-7 and TRBJ1-1; TRBD1 is a possible D gene (5 bases). The length of the CDR3 is 18 residues. CDR1 and CDR2 (germline): SSHAT, FNYEAQ (reference sequence). For the CDR3, the DNA is TGTGCTAGCAGCTTTAATTTCGACAGACCAAAAAAGAACACTGAAGCTTTCTTT. The encoded protein is CASSFNFDRPKKNTEAFF.

This clone was observed a single time. The V gene is TRBV3-1 (or the pseudogene TRBV3-2), the J gene TRBJ2-1; no definite D call. The CDR3 is 16 amino acids. V lost 1 base, J lost 0 bases, and 10 bases lay in between. Germline lookup yields CDR1 LGHDT and CDR2 YNNKEL (reference sequence). CDR3 DNA sequence: TGTGCCAGCAGCCAAGGTTTCGGTTCCTCCTACAATGAGCAGTTCTTC. It yields the protein CASSQGFGSSYNEQFF.

The chain links TRBV5-1 to TRBJ1-2; 10 bases fit TRBD1. The V gene end was trimmed by 4 bases and the J gene end by 2 bases; junction bases not matched to a gene: 5. Germline lookup yields CDR1 SGHRS and CDR2 YFSETQ. The CDR3 runs 15 residues. The CDR3 sequence: CASSPEGQGNYGYTF. DNA for the CDR3: TGCGCCAGCAGCCCGGAGGGACAGGGGAACTATGGCTACACCTTC.

The rearrangement uses TRBV2 and TRBJ1-2; D is unresolved. V lost 4 bases and J 3 bases, leaving 15 bases between the germline ends. Per the germline V gene, CDR1 is SNHLY and CDR2 is FYNNEI. This CDR3 is built from 15 residues. The CDR3 reads CASSGSEGSDYGYTF. CDR3 DNA sequence: TGTGCCAGCAGTGGTAGCGAGGGATCGGACTATGGCTACACCTTC.

J is TRBJ1-2 and V is TRBV2; D might be TRBD1 (5 bases). The CDR3 runs to 14 residues. CDR1 is SNHLY and CDR2 is FYNNEI in the germline V gene. Trimming removed 6 bases at V and 4 bases at J, with 15 bases between. The CDR3 loop reads CASSRDSKVYGYTF. CDR3 coding DNA: TGTGCCAGCAGCCGGGACTCAAAAGTCTATGGCTACACCTTC.

CDR3 amino acids: CASSLDYQPQHF. The CDR3 region has the DNA TGTGCCAGCAGCCTGGACTATCAGCCCCAGCATTTT. This chain joins TRBV5-4 and TRBJ1-5, with no clear D. CDR1 and CDR2 from the germline V gene are SGHNT and YYREEE (reference sequence). CDR3 size: 12 residues. Between the trimmed V and J ends, which lost 4 bases and 5 bases, there was a span of 7 bases.

The chain is built from TRBV9 and TRBJ2-1; 8 nucleotides line up with TRBD2. V was pared by 1 base and J by 4 bases, with 1 base of the junction left unmatched. Germline V gene sequence: CDR1 SGDLS, CDR2 YYNGEE. The CDR3 is 14 amino acids. CDR3 protein: CASSVTSGYNEQFF. The CDR3 DNA follows: TGTGCCAGCAGCGTAACTAGCGGATACAATGAGCAGTTCTTC.

The chain employs TRBV7-9 and TRBJ1-2; 7 nucleotides agree with TRBD1. The V segment lost 5 bases and the J segment 2 bases; nucleotides outside the gene matches: 5. CDR1 SEHNR and CDR2 FQNEAQ come from the germline V gene (reference sequence). This CDR3 is built from 14 residues. CDR3 nucleotides: TGTGCCAGCAGCCTGTCGGGACAGAACTATGGCTACACCTTC. Amino acids: CASSLSGQNYGYTF.

This clone was counted once. The chain recombines TRBV7-9 with TRBJ1-2, with a tentative D call TRBD1 (5 bases). The CDR3 covers 15 residues. V was cut by 0 bases and J by 8 bases, with 16 bases left in between. Germline CDR1 SEHNR, CDR2 FQNEAQ (reference sequence). DNA of the CDR3: TGTGCCAGCAGCTTAGCGGGGCAGTCAAAGGACGGCTACACCTTC. Translated, it gives CASSLAGQSKDGYTF.

This clone was recorded once. The V and J genes are TRBV14 and TRBJ2-1, with D possibly matching TRBD2 (5 bases). There are 16 residues in the CDR3. V was cut by 1 base and J by 3 bases, with 13 bases left in between. Germline V lookup: CDR1 SGHDN, CDR2 FVKESK. CDR3 nucleotide sequence: TGTGCCAGCAGCCAAGTTAAAGGGAGCTTCTACAATGAGCAGTTCTTC. It is translated as CASSQVKGSFYNEQFF.

J is TRBJ2-2 and V is TRBV12-3 or TRBV12-4, with D unresolved. Trimming stripped 6 bases from V and 6 bases from J, with 11 bases between. This CDR3 contains 13 residues. The CDR3 spells CASRPEYSGELFF. DNA for the CDR3: TGTGCCAGCAGACCCGAATACTCCGGGGAGCTGTTTTTT.

The chain couples TRBV11-1 to TRBJ1-2; 7 bases fit TRBD1. There are 13 residues in the CDR3. V shed 4 bases and J 8 bases; nucleotides not matched to a gene: 7. Germline V gene sequence: CDR1 SGHAT, CDR2 FQDESV (reference sequence). Here the CDR3 DNA reads TGTGCCAGCAGCTCCACGACAGGGAGCGGCTACACCTTC. This encodes CASSSTTGSGYTF.

The V call is TRBV5-5, the J call TRBJ2-2, with 13 bases fitting TRBD2. CDR1 is SGHKS and CDR2 is YYEKEE in the germline V gene (reference sequence). The trim removed 5 bases at V and 5 bases at J, leaving 9 bases unmatched. This CDR3 has 17 amino acids. CDR3 nucleotide sequence: TGTGCCAGCAGTACCAGGACTAGCGGGAGTTTAACCGGGGAGCTGTTTTTT. Its protein is CASSTRTSGSLTGELFF.

This chain connects TRBV5-1 to TRBJ2-2, with 7 positions matching TRBD2. The CDR3 runs to 15 residues. Trimming at V came to 4 bases and at J to 2 bases, leaving 5 bases not matched to a gene. From germline, CDR1 is SGHRS and CDR2 YFSETQ. The chain's CDR3 is CASSPTAGNTGELFF. CDR3 DNA sequence: TGCGCCAGCAGCCCGACAGCGGGAAACACCGGGGAGCTGTTTTTT.

This chain links TRBV7-9 with TRBJ2-5; D is uncertain. Germline values: CDR1 SEHNR, CDR2 FQNEAQ (reference sequence). The CDR3 has 14 residues. V was cut by 5 bases and J by 4 bases, with 14 bases left in between. The CDR3 reads CASSPPLAAETQYF. Here the CDR3 DNA reads TGTGCCAGCAGCCCCCCTTTAGCAGCAGAGACCCAGTACTTC.

The CDR3 here is CASSSGTDTQYF. CDR3 nucleotide sequence: TGTGCCAGCAGCTCAGGCACAGATACGCAGTATTTT. This chain links TRBV5-6 with TRBJ2-3; D is unresolved. V was trimmed by 3 bases and J by 1 base, leaving 3 bases between them. CDR1 and CDR2 from the germline V gene are SGHDT and YYEEEE. CDR3 length: 12 amino acids.

This sequence joins TRBV24-1 and TRBJ2-3, with 8 bases fitting TRBD1. CDR1 and CDR2 (germline): KGHDR, SFDVKD. This CDR3 is 17 amino acids long. Losses at the gene ends were 7 bases for V and 1 base for J; bases not matched to a gene: 12. This chain's CDR3 is CATSPGQGIFGTDTQYF. Here the CDR3 DNA reads TGTGCCACCAGCCCCGGACAGGGAATATTTGGCACAGATACGCAGTATTTT.